Shown below are 3 T cell receptor beta chains from a single sample sequenced in a study of blood T cell repertoires in COVID-19. TCRdb's table, derived via immunoSEQ multiplex PCR, lists solely in-frame clones and lacks some. The table lists about 160,000 clones, approximately 82% of them singletons, with 22% in the top ten. The sample was peripheral blood. Receptors were obtained from a woman aged 80 or over with acute or convalescent COVID-19.

V and J are TRBV5-4 and TRBJ2-7; 16 nucleotides match TRBD2. J was trimmed by 6 bases and V by 3 bases; bases with no gene match: 3. The CDR3 is 15 amino acids. The germline CDR1 and CDR2 sequences are SGHNT and YYREEE (reference sequence). In DNA form, the CDR3 reads TGTGCCAGCAGCTCCGGGACTAGCGGGGGGGGCGAGCAGTACTTC. Protein sequence: CASSSGTSGGGEQYF.

The rearrangement uses TRBV6-2 or TRBV6-3 and TRBJ2-4; D is uncertain. Between the trimmed V and J ends, which lost 0 bases and 1 base, there was a span of 13 bases. Per germline, CDR1 MNHEY and CDR2 SVGEGT. The CDR3 extends over 17 amino acids. CDR3 in amino acids: CASSYSPLVFAKNIQYF. The CDR3 nucleotides are TGTGCCAGCAGTTACTCTCCTCTAGTCTTTGCCAAAAACATTCAGTACTTC.

The chain has TRBV3-1 (or the pseudogene TRBV3-2) and TRBJ1-4, with 9 bases matching TRBD1. This CDR3 spans 17 amino acids. After removal of 0 bases from V and 6 bases from J, the junction contained 8 bases not matched to a gene. Germline V CDR1 and CDR2: LGHDT, YNNKEL (reference sequence). The CDR3 nucleotides are TGTGCCAGCAGCCAAGATAGGGACAGGGTCGGGTATGAAAAACTGTTTTTT. This sequence encodes CASSQDRDRVGYEKLFF.